This T cell receptor (beta chain) was identified in a study of immune evolution from preneoplasia to lung adenocarcinoma. The data were produced by immunoSEQ multiplex PCR, yet TCRdb's version contains in-frame clones alone and is incomplete. The table shows roughly 40,000 clones, with about 74% occurring only once. The sample consisted of FFPE invasive lung adenocarcinoma tissue. The TCR originated in a person in their 60s with lung adenocarcinoma.

DNA for the CDR3: TGCGCCAGCAGCCGACGAGAGGGACAGCCCCAGCATTTT. Translating gives CASSRREGQPQHF. The chain carries TRBV5-1 and TRBJ1-5; D uncertain. Between the trimmed V and J ends, which lost 4 bases and 7 bases, there was a span of 12 bases. The length of the CDR3 is 13 residues. Germline V gene sequence: CDR1 SGHRS, CDR2 YFSETQ.